These 32 T cell receptor beta chains came from one sample sequenced in a study of monozygotic twins with cystic fibrosis. Libraries were prepared by immunoSEQ multiplex PCR; TCRdb keeps only in-frame clonotypes and omits some of them. This table holds tens of thousands of clones, about 90% found once. Sequenced input: blood. These receptors all stem from a boy aged 2 to 9 with cystic fibrosis.

The chain carries TRBV7-9 and TRBJ1-1, with D perhaps TRBD1 (5 bases). Trimming took off 2 bases at V and 13 bases at J, with 14 bases between the two ends. Per the germline V gene, CDR1 is SEHNR and CDR2 is FQNEAQ (reference sequence). This CDR3 has 12 amino acids. CDR3 sequence (DNA): TGTGCCAGCAGCTTACTAGAGGCCGGGGGTTTCTTT. Protein product: CASSLLEAGGFF.

The sample holds one count of this clone. As DNA, the CDR3 is TGTGCCAGCAGTTTAGGGGTGACGGACACTGAAGCTTTCTTT. Translation: CASSLGVTDTEAFF. The chain uses TRBV27 and TRBJ1-1; D call uncertain. With 2 bases removed from V and 3 bases from J, the gap between germline ends came to 10 bases. This CDR3 region has 14 residues. Germline V gene data show CDR1 as MNHEY and CDR2 as SMNVEV (reference sequence).

The J gene is TRBJ2-7, the V gene TRBV7-8; TRBD2 matches 9 bases. CDR3 length: 15 amino acids. The V segment lost 5 bases and the J segment 6 bases; nucleotides outside the gene matches: 11. Germline V gene data show CDR1 as SGHVS and CDR2 as FQNEAQ. CDR3 residues: CASSPPGLAAIEQYF. The CDR3 bases are TGTGCCAGCAGCCCGCCGGGACTAGCCGCTATCGAGCAGTACTTC. The whole variable domain, filled in from reference TRBV7-8 and TRBJ2-7, reads GAGVSQSPRYKVAKRGQDVALRCDPISGHVSLFWYQQALGQGPEFLTYFQNEAQLDKSGLPSDRFFAERPEGSVSTLKIQRTQQEDSAVYLCASSPPGLAAIEQYFGPGTRLTVT.

This clone was picked up one time. J is TRBJ2-1 and V is TRBV18, with D hard to call. Germline V CDR1 and CDR2: KGHSH, LQKENI. Trimming took off 4 bases at V and 1 base at J, with 8 bases between the two ends. This CDR3 is built from 14 residues. The DNA for the CDR3 is TGTGCCAGCTCACGAAGCAAATCCTACAATGAGCAGTTCTTC. It specifies CASSRSKSYNEQFF.

The chain carries TRBV6-6 and TRBJ1-2; a weak D match, TRBD1 (5 bases). CDR3 length: 16 amino acids. CDR1 is MNHNY and CDR2 is SVGAGI in the germline V gene (reference sequence). V was trimmed by 5 bases and J by 2 bases, leaving 18 bases between them. CDR3 amino acids: CASSGTGTGSNYGYTF. The CDR3 coding sequence is TGTGCCAGCAGTGGTACCGGGACGGGGTCCAACTATGGCTACACCTTC.

The chain's CDR3 is CASSFQNYGYTF. Written as DNA, the CDR3 is TGTGCCAGCAGCTTCCAAAACTATGGCTACACCTTC. This sequence joins TRBV7-2 and TRBJ1-2; D is unclear. This CDR3 spans 12 amino acids. Germline CDR1 SGHTA, CDR2 FQGNSA. The V end was cut by 3 bases, the J end by 2 bases, with 4 bases between.

The chain joins TRBV28 to TRBJ2-7; tentatively, D is TRBD2 (5 bases). Trimming pared 6 bases from V and 2 bases from J, leaving 11 bases between. The CDR3 totals 13 residues. Germline lookup yields CDR1 MDHEN and CDR2 SYDVKM. CDR3 bases: TGTGCCAGCAGGGACTGGGGTCCCTACGAGCAGTACTTC. As protein: CASRDWGPYEQYF.

J is TRBJ1-2 and V is TRBV5-1, with D possibly matching TRBD1 (6 bases). V was cut by 0 bases and J by 5 bases, with 11 bases left in between. CDR3 length equals 14 residues. From germline, CDR1 is SGHRS and CDR2 YFSETQ. Written as DNA, the CDR3 is TGCGCCAGCAGCTTGGAACCACAGGGATATGGCTACACCTTC. Amino acids: CASSLEPQGYGYTF.

V is TRBV6-6 and J is TRBJ2-4; D unclear. V dropped 8 bases and J dropped 0 bases, with 5 bases sitting between them. Germline CDR1 MNHNY, CDR2 SVGAGI (reference sequence). The CDR3 sequence is 12 residues long. CDR3: CASHSAKNIQYF. The CDR3, as DNA: TGTGCCAGCCACTCAGCCAAAAACATTCAGTACTTC.

This sequence joins TRBV7-9 and TRBJ1-1; D gene uncertain. Germline V gene sequence: CDR1 SEHNR, CDR2 FQNEAQ (reference sequence). Trimming left V 5 bases short and J 7 bases short, with 11 bases between. The CDR3 runs 12 residues. The CDR3 protein is CASSLGDLEAFF. The CDR3 DNA is TGTGCCAGCAGCCTGGGAGACCTTGAAGCTTTCTTT.

The chain has TRBV6-5 and TRBJ2-7; the match to TRBD1 covers 7 bases. The CDR3 is made up of 13 amino acids. Germline values: CDR1 MNHEY, CDR2 SVGAGI. The V and J ends lost 6 bases and 3 bases, in that order; junction bases with no gene match: 5. CDR3 sequence (DNA): TGTGCCAGCAGCCTAAACAGGGGCTACGAGCAGTACTTC. Translating gives CASSLNRGYEQYF.

J is TRBJ2-7 and V is TRBV19, with D unresolved. V lost 5 bases and J 3 bases, leaving 11 bases between the germline ends. In germline, CDR1 is LNHDA, CDR2 SQIVND (reference sequence). The CDR3 consists of 13 residues. This CDR3 reads CASSRTELYEQYF. CDR3 DNA: TGTGCCAGTAGTCGTACGGAACTCTACGAGCAGTACTTC.

The chain links TRBV7-2 to TRBJ1-4, with TRBD1 as a possible D gene (5 bases). The CDR3 loop spans 15 amino acids. Per the germline V gene, CDR1 is SGHTA and CDR2 is FQGNSA. Trimming took 8 bases from V and 8 from J, leaving 21 bases between them. The CDR3 DNA sequence: TGTGCCAGCGTCATGGCTGGGACCCCCGGGGAAAAACTGTTTTTT. The encoded protein is CASVMAGTPGEKLFF.

The V gene is TRBV27, the J gene TRBJ1-1; possible D gene TRBD1, 5 bases. Germline V gene lookup returns CDR1 MNHEY and CDR2 SMNVEV (reference sequence). With 6 bases removed from V and 11 bases from J, the gap between germline ends came to 13 bases. The CDR3 sequence is 11 residues long. The chain's CDR3 is CASRSGNVAFF. CDR3 nucleotides: TGTGCCAGCAGATCAGGGAACGTTGCTTTCTTT.

There are a few counts of this clone. The chain combines TRBV18 with TRBJ1-4; no reliable D call. CDR1 is KGHSH, CDR2 LQKENI, per germline. This CDR3 has 12 residues. Trimming pared 3 bases from V and 11 bases from J, leaving 10 bases between. The CDR3 reads CASSPDRVKLFF. The CDR3 DNA sequence: TGTGCCAGCTCACCGGACCGGGTGAAACTGTTTTTT.

A few counts support this clone. This chain connects TRBV4-2 to TRBJ1-6; D unresolved. The V and J ends lost 0 bases and 7 bases respectively, with 16 bases between them. This CDR3 contains 17 residues. Germline V gene data show CDR1 as LGHNA and CDR2 as YNFKEQ. The CDR3 reads CASSQEPLDLLNSPLHF. In DNA form, the CDR3 reads TGTGCCAGCAGCCAAGAACCCCTGGACCTTCTGAATTCACCCCTCCACTTT.

The chain couples TRBV19 to TRBJ1-1; 8 bases agree with TRBD1. Per the germline V gene, CDR1 is LNHDA and CDR2 is SQIVND (reference sequence). The CDR3 is made up of 17 amino acids. V shed 5 bases and J 0 bases; nucleotides not matched to a gene: 11. CDR3 protein: CASSPPQGAIMNTEAFF. The CDR3 DNA sequence: TGTGCCAGTAGTCCCCCCCAGGGGGCGATTATGAACACTGAAGCTTTCTTT.

This clone was recorded only once. The chain joins TRBV27 to TRBJ1-3; D gene uncertain. Germline assignment: CDR1 MNHEY and CDR2 SMNVEV (reference sequence). Trimming cost V 5 bases and J 2 bases, with 10 bases left between them. The CDR3 extends over 14 amino acids. The CDR3 sequence: CASSRFGAGNTIYF. CDR3 in DNA: TGTGCCAGCAGTCGTTTTGGCGCTGGAAACACCATATATTTT.

The J gene is TRBJ2-1, the V gene TRBV4-1, with D possibly TRBD2 on 5 matching bases. V lost 0 bases and J 2 bases, leaving 14 bases between the germline ends. Per germline, CDR1 MGHRA and CDR2 YSYEKL. The CDR3 is 17 amino acids. CDR3 sequence reads: CASSQEGSPSPYNEQFF. The CDR3 DNA sequence: TGCGCCAGCAGCCAAGAAGGTAGCCCTAGCCCCTACAATGAGCAGTTCTTC.

The genes are TRBV5-6 and TRBJ1-2; D is ambiguous. This CDR3 is built from 17 residues. With 4 bases removed from V and 0 bases from J, the gap between germline ends came to 19 bases. Germline lookup yields CDR1 SGHDT and CDR2 YYEEEE. Here the CDR3 DNA reads TGTGCCAGCAGCGGCGGGCGGCTAAGTTTCGCTAACTATGGCTACACCTTC. Amino acids: CASSGGRLSFANYGYTF.

The chain employs TRBV19 and TRBJ1-2, with a possible D match to TRBD1 (5 bases). V dropped 5 bases and J dropped 4 bases, with 20 bases sitting between them. CDR3 length: 16 amino acids. The germline gives CDR1 LNHDA, CDR2 SQIVND (reference sequence). CDR3 in amino acids: CASSHPRGPSIYGYTF. For the CDR3, the DNA is TGTGCCAGTAGTCACCCTCGGGGACCGTCCATCTATGGCTACACCTTC.

The chain uses TRBV18 and TRBJ1-3; D not resolved. Trimming cost V 10 bases and J 0 bases, with 13 bases left between them. The CDR3 has 14 amino acids. Germline V gives CDR1 KGHSH, CDR2 LQKENI. The CDR3, as DNA: TGTGCCACCAGAGCCCAGGACTCTGGAAACACCATATATTTT. Translating gives CATRAQDSGNTIYF.

The V gene is TRBV27, the J gene TRBJ2-7; 9 bases match TRBD2. The CDR3 runs to 17 residues. Per germline, CDR1 MNHEY and CDR2 SMNVEV (reference sequence). V shed 4 bases, J shed 3 bases, and the junction held 13 bases outside the gene matches. CDR3 region: CASSWDFKRGAFYEQYF. Written as DNA, the CDR3 is TGTGCCAGCAGTTGGGACTTTAAGCGGGGGGCTTTCTACGAGCAGTACTTC.

Here the CDR3 DNA reads TGTGCCCAAGCGGTAACGGGGGCTCGCTGGGCTGGCGAGCAGTACTTC. Its protein is CAQAVTGARWAGEQYF. J is TRBJ2-7 and V is TRBV19; D may match TRBD1 or TRBD2 (6 bases each). CDR1 and CDR2 from the germline V gene are LNHDA and SQIVND (reference sequence). This CDR3 comprises 16 residues. V was shortened by 11 bases and J by 6 bases, with 29 bases between the two germline ends.

The chain is built from TRBV6-5 and TRBJ1-1; perhaps TRBD1 as D (5 bases). Trimming left V 6 bases short and J 7 bases short, with 21 bases between. Germline V gene data show CDR1 as MNHEY and CDR2 as SVGAGI. This CDR3 region has 15 residues. CDR3 nucleotide sequence: TGTGCCAGCAGCCCAAATACCAACCTGGGACTTGAAGCTTTCTTT. It is translated as CASSPNTNLGLEAFF.

The V call is TRBV5-4, the J call TRBJ1-2; the D gene is possibly TRBD1 (5 bases). V dropped 0 bases and J dropped 7 bases, with 19 bases sitting between them. This CDR3 has 16 amino acids. Germline V gives CDR1 SGHNT, CDR2 YYREEE (reference sequence). The CDR3 sequence: CASSLAGLWGQGGYTF. The CDR3 DNA sequence: TGTGCCAGCAGCTTGGCGGGTTTGTGGGGCCAGGGTGGCTACACCTTC.

The CDR3 sequence is CASSVETSGGKQETQYF. The CDR3 bases are TGTGCCAGCAGCGTTGAAACTAGCGGGGGGAAACAAGAGACCCAGTACTTC. The V call is TRBV9, the J call TRBJ2-5; 12 positions match TRBD2. This CDR3 is 17 amino acids long. Germline assignment: CDR1 SGDLS and CDR2 YYNGEE. V dropped 2 bases and J dropped 2; count of bases not matched to a gene: 7.

The V call is TRBV25-1, the J call TRBJ2-5; no firm D call. V lost 4 bases, J lost 5 bases, and 8 bases lay in between. Germline CDR1 reads MGHDK; CDR2 reads SYGVNS. The CDR3 covers 12 residues. As DNA, the CDR3 is TGTGCCAGCAGTGCATTGAGGGAGACCCAGTACTTC. Its translation: CASSALRETQYF.

The chain links TRBV6-5 to TRBJ1-5, with TRBD1 as a possible D gene (5 bases). Germline V gene sequence: CDR1 MNHEY, CDR2 SVGAGI. The V and J ends lost 6 bases and 0 bases respectively, with 12 bases between them. The CDR3 is made up of 15 amino acids. The CDR3 is CASSRGRDSNQPQHF. The CDR3 DNA is TGTGCCAGCAGCCGGGGACGGGATAGCAATCAGCCCCAGCATTTT.

The DNA of the CDR3 is TGTGCCAGCAGTTATCAGGGGAACTTTGGTCAGCCCCAGCATTTT. It specifies CASSYQGNFGQPQHF. The V and J genes are TRBV5-5 and TRBJ1-5; TRBD1 is a possible D gene (6 bases). V was shortened by 5 bases and J by 6 bases, with 18 bases between the two germline ends. The V gene's germline CDR1 is SGHKS and CDR2 YYEKEE (reference sequence). CDR3 size: 15 residues.

This rearrangement joins TRBV28 to TRBJ2-7; unclear D gene. Trimming left V 2 bases short and J 6 bases short, with 11 bases between. In germline, CDR1 is MDHEN, CDR2 SYDVKM. The CDR3 spans 13 residues. The CDR3 here is CASSLRWASEQYF. Written as DNA, the CDR3 is TGTGCCAGCAGTTTACGTTGGGCGAGCGAGCAGTACTTC.

The chain joins TRBV9 to TRBJ2-1; 13 bases are a match to TRBD2. CDR1 SGDLS and CDR2 YYNGEE come from the germline V gene. Trimming at V came to 0 bases and at J to 4 bases, leaving 10 bases not matched to a gene. The CDR3 has 19 residues. Here the CDR3 reads CASSVVGTSGAPGYNEQFF. DNA of the CDR3: TGTGCCAGCAGCGTAGTGGGGACTAGCGGGGCCCCCGGGTACAATGAGCAGTTCTTC.